A single sample gave rise to the 15 T cell receptor beta chains below, sequenced in a study of blood T cell repertoires in COVID-19. TCRdb keeps only in-frame clones here, not all; method: immunoSEQ multiplex PCR. The data show under 60,000 clones, about nine tenths seen once. The sample consisted of peripheral blood. The receptors here all came from a human donor with acute or convalescent COVID-19. The donor label of this sample is uncertain.

A single count supports this clone. This chain connects TRBV2 to TRBJ1-4, with D perhaps TRBD1 (5 bases). From germline, CDR1 is SNHLY and CDR2 FYNNEI. The length of the CDR3 is 15 residues. V lost 1 base and J lost 8, with 14 bases in between. This chain's CDR3 is CASSEEAQGREKLFF. The CDR3 bases are TGTGCCAGCAGTGAAGAGGCGCAGGGAAGGGAAAAACTGTTTTTT.

The chain carries TRBV12-3 or TRBV12-4 and TRBJ1-2, with 8 bases fitting TRBD1. The CDR3 length is 13 residues. The V and J ends lost 6 bases and 8 bases, in that order; junction bases with no gene match: 8. CDR3 protein: CASRVDRAGGYTF. As DNA, the CDR3 is TGTGCCAGCAGGGTGGACAGGGCAGGCGGCTACACCTTC.

This rearrangement joins TRBV4-2 to TRBJ2-5; tentatively, D is TRBD1 (5 bases). Trimming stripped 1 base from V and 5 bases from J, with 14 bases between. The CDR3 extends over 15 amino acids. CDR1 and CDR2 (germline): LGHNA, YNFKEQ. This chain's CDR3 is CASSQVVGPRETQYF. The CDR3 coding sequence is TGTGCCAGCAGCCAAGTCGTGGGGCCCCGGGAGACCCAGTACTTC.

The chain employs TRBV27 and TRBJ1-5; D gene uncertain. The V end was cut by 8 bases, the J end by 5 bases, with 31 bases between. This CDR3 comprises 19 residues. Germline CDR1 MNHEY, CDR2 SMNVEV (reference sequence). In nucleotides, the CDR3 is TGTGCCAGCTCTAAAGGCCCCCCCGGGAGGGCCCCTAGGGATCAGCCCCAGCATTTT. It specifies CASSKGPPGRAPRDQPQHF.

The chain carries TRBV12-3 or TRBV12-4 and TRBJ2-3, with D perhaps matching TRBD2 (5 bases). The V end lost 3 bases, the J end lost 5 bases, and 9 bases lay between the germline ends. The CDR3 is 13 residues long. The CDR3 loop reads CASSLASLDTQYF. The DNA for the CDR3 is TGTGCCAGCAGTTTGGCTAGCTTAGATACGCAGTATTTT.

This chain uses TRBV5-4 with TRBJ2-1; 9 bases align to TRBD2. The CDR3 has 15 amino acids. V shed 10 bases, J shed 9 bases, and the junction held 17 bases outside the gene matches. The germline CDR1 and CDR2 sequences are SGHNT and YYREEE (reference sequence). The CDR3 coding sequence is TGTGCCGCCAGAACAGGACTAGCGATGATCGGTGAGCAGTTCTTC. The encoded protein is CAARTGLAMIGEQFF.

This chain connects TRBV7-2 to TRBJ1-6; no firm D call. This CDR3 is 14 amino acids long. The V and J ends lost 1 base and 10 bases respectively, with 11 bases between them. CDR1 and CDR2 from the germline V gene are SGHTA and FQGNSA. CDR3 coding DNA: TGTGCCAGCAGCTTAGGGCGGGGTTGGTCACCCCTCCACTTT. It specifies CASSLGRGWSPLHF.

The chain has TRBV5-5 and TRBJ2-7; possibly TRBD1 for D (7 bases). From germline, CDR1 is SGHKS and CDR2 YYEKEE (reference sequence). The CDR3 is 15 residues long. V lost 4 bases and J lost 0, with 14 bases in between. Here the CDR3 reads CASSESGGSSYEQYV. In DNA, the CDR3 is TGTGCCAGCAGCGAGTCAGGGGGGAGCTCCTACGAGCAGTACGTC.

V and J are TRBV3-1 (or the pseudogene TRBV3-2) and TRBJ2-5, with 12 bases matching TRBD2. The V gene's germline CDR1 is LGHDT and CDR2 YNNKEL (reference sequence). The J segment lost 1 base and the V segment lost 7 bases, leaving 7 bases of the junction unmatched. The CDR3 sequence is 16 residues long. CDR3 nucleotides: TGTGCCAGCAAGCTACGGACTAGCGGGACCCAAGAGACCCAGTACTTC. The encoded protein is CASKLRTSGTQETQYF.

The V call is TRBV6-5, the J call TRBJ1-1; D is possibly TRBD1 (5 bases). CDR3 length: 13 amino acids. In germline, CDR1 is MNHEY, CDR2 SVGAGI. V dropped 5 bases and J dropped 3 bases, with 10 bases sitting between them. As DNA, the CDR3 is TGTGCCAGCAGTCCTTGGGGGGACACTGAAGCTTTCTTT. As protein: CASSPWGDTEAFF.

This chain connects TRBV27 to TRBJ2-7; TRBD2 aligns across 9 bases. Trimming at V came to 2 bases and at J to 3 bases, leaving 8 bases not matched to a gene. There are 16 residues in the CDR3. Looked up from germline, CDR1 is MNHEY and CDR2 is SMNVEV (reference sequence). CDR3 DNA: TGTGCCAGCAGTTTAGGGGCGGCGGGGGGGGTCTACGAGCAGTACGTC. It is translated as CASSLGAAGGVYEQYV.

This chain joins TRBV24-1 and TRBJ1-1, with TRBD1 identical over 7 bases. The V and J ends lost 7 bases and 3 bases, in that order; junction bases with no gene match: 4. The germline V gene has CDR1 KGHDR and CDR2 SFDVKD. This CDR3 contains 13 residues. The CDR3 DNA reads as TGTGCCACCAGGTCAACAGGGGACACTGAAGCTTTCTTT. Its protein is CATRSTGDTEAFF.

This chain uses TRBV7-2 with TRBJ1-1; tentative D call: TRBD1 (6 bases). The CDR3 loop spans 13 amino acids. The V end lost 5 bases, the J end lost 6 bases, and 13 bases lay between the germline ends. Germline lookup yields CDR1 SGHTA and CDR2 FQGNSA. This CDR3 reads CASSPREGAEAFF. The CDR3 nucleotides read TGTGCCAGCAGCCCCCGGGAGGGGGCTGAAGCTTTCTTT.

V and J are TRBV5-1 and TRBJ2-1; 9 positions agree with TRBD1. With 0 bases clipped from V and 3 bases from J, the junction kept 1 base outside the gene matches. The CDR3 contains 15 residues. Germline CDR1 and CDR2: SGHRS and YFSETQ. CDR3 sequence: CASSLGQGVYNEQFF. DNA of the CDR3: TGCGCCAGCAGCTTGGGACAGGGGGTCTACAATGAGCAGTTCTTC.

The chain employs TRBV28 and TRBJ2-3; TRBD1 matches 9 bases. There are 15 residues in the CDR3. V shed 5 bases and J 0 bases; nucleotides not matched to a gene: 3. The V gene's germline CDR1 is MDHEN and CDR2 SYDVKM. CDR3 amino acids: CASSRGTGSTDTQYF. CDR3 DNA: TGTGCCAGCAGTCGCGGGACAGGGAGCACAGATACGCAGTATTTT.